This TCR beta chain derives from a study of T cells of healthy individuals. This clonotype appeared many times. TCRdb ran MiXCR on the 5' RACE reads and lists one entry per CDR3 protein. The repertoire holds some 82,000 distinct CDR3 sequences, around 5.1% seen once, with 6.5% to 8% in the top ten. V lost 6 bases to trimming and J lost 6 bases; unmatched junction nucleotides: 5. The CDR3 sequence is 13 residues long. CDR1 and CDR2 from the germline V gene are LNHDA and SQIVND (reference sequence). V and J are TRBV19 and TRBJ2-3, with 8 bases aligning to TRBD1. The origin of this receptor is a female donor in good health. The CDR3 here is CASSAGGPDTQYF. CDR3 sequence (DNA): TGTGCCAGTAGCGCAGGGGGCCCCGATACGCAGTATTTT.